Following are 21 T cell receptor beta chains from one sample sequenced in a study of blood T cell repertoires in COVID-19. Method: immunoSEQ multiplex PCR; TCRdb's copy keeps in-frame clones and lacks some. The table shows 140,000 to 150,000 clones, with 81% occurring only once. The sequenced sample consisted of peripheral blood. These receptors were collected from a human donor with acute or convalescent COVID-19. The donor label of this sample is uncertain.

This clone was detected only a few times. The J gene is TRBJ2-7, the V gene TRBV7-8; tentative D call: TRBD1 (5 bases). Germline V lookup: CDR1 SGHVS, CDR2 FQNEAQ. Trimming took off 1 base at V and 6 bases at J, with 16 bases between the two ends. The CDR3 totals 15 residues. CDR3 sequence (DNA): TGTGCCAGCAGCTTAGGGTCCGGCAGGGCCAGCGAGCAGTACGTC. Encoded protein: CASSLGSGRASEQYV.

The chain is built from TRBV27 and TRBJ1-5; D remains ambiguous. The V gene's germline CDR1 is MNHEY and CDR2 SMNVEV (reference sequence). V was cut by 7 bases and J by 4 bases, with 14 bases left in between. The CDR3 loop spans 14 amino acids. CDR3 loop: CASTSSARNQPQHF. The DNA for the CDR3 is TGTGCCAGCACCTCTAGTGCGAGAAATCAGCCCCAGCATTTT.

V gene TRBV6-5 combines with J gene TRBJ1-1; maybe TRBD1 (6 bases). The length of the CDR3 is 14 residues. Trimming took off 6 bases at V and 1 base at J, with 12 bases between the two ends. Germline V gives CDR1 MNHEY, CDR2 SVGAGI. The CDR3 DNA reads TGTGCCAGCAGCCCCGTGGGGGCGAACACTGAAGCTTTCTTT. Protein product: CASSPVGANTEAFF.

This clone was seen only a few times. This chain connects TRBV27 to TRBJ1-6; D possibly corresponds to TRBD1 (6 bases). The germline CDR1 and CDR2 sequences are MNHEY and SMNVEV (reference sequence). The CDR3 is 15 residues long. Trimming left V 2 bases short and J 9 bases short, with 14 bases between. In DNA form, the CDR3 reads TGTGCCAGCAGTTTAAGGCAGGGGCCGAGTTCACCCCTCCACTTT. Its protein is CASSLRQGPSSPLHF.

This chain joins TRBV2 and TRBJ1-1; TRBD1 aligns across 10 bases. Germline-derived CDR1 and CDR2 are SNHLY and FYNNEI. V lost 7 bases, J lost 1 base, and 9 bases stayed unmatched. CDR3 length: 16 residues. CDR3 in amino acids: CASKRTGGLQNTEAFF. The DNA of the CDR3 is TGTGCCAGCAAAAGGACAGGGGGTCTCCAGAACACTGAAGCTTTCTTT.

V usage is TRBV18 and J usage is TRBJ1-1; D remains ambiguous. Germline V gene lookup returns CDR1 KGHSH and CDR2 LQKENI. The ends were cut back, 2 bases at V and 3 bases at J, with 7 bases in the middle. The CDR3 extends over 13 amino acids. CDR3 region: CASSPSRDTEAFF. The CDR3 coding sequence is TGTGCCAGCTCACCATCGAGGGACACTGAAGCTTTCTTT.

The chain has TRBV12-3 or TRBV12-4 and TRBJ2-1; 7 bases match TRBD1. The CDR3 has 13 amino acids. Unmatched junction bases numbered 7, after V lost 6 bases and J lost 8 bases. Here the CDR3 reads CASSYDREDEQFF. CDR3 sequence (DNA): TGTGCCAGCAGCTATGACAGGGAAGATGAGCAGTTCTTC.

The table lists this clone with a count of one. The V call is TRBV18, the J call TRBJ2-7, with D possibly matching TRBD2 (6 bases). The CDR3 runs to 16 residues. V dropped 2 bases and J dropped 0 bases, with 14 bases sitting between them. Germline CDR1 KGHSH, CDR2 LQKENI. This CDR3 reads CASSPYQRASSYEQYV. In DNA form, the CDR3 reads TGTGCCAGCTCACCATACCAGCGGGCGAGCTCCTACGAGCAGTACGTC.

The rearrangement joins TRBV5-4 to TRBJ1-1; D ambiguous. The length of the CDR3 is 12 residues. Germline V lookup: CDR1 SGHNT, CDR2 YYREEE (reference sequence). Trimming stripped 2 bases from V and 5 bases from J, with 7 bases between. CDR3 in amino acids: CASSFGRTEAFF. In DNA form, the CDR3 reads TGTGCCAGCAGCTTTGGTCGGACTGAAGCTTTCTTT. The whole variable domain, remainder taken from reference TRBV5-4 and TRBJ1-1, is ETGVTQSPTHLIKTRGQQVTLRCSSQSGHNTVSWYQQALGQGPQFIFQYYREEENGRGNFPPRFSGLQFPNYSSELNVNALELDDSALYLCASSFGRTEAFFGQGTRLTVV.

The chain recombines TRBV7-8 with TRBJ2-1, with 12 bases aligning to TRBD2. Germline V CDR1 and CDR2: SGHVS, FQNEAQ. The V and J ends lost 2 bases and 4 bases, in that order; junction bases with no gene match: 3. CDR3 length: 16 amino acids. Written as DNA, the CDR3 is TGTGCCAGCAGCTTAAAAACTAGCGGGGGGTACAATGAGCAGTTCTTC. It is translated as CASSLKTSGGYNEQFF.

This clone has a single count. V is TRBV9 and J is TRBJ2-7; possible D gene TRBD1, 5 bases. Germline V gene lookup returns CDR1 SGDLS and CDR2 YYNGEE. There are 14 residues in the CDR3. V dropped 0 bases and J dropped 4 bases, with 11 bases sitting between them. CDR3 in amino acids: CASSVARVTYEQYF. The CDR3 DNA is TGTGCCAGCAGCGTAGCCAGGGTTACGTACGAGCAGTACTTC.

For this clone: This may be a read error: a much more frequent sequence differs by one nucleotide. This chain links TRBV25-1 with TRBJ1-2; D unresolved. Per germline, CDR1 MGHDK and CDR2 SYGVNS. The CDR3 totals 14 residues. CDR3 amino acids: CTSSEYFDYYGYTF. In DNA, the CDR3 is TGTACCAGCAGTGAATATTTCGACTACTATGGCTACACCTTC.

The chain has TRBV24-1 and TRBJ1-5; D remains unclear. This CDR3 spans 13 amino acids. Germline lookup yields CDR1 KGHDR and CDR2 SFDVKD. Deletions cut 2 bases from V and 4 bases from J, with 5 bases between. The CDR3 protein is CATSDSLNQPQHF. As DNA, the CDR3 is TGTGCCACCAGTGATTCCCTGAATCAGCCCCAGCATTTT.

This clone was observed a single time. CDR3 in DNA: TGTGCCAGCAGGGAGACTGACAGGCCCAACACTGAAGCTTTCTTT. This gives the protein CASRETDRPNTEAFF. The chain joins TRBV2 to TRBJ1-1, with a possible D match to TRBD1 (6 bases). V lost 6 bases and J 2 bases, leaving 16 bases between the germline ends. The CDR3 consists of 15 residues. The V gene's germline CDR1 is SNHLY and CDR2 FYNNEI.

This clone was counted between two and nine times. This CDR3 is CASSGEPNTEAFF. For the CDR3, the DNA is TGTGCCAGCAGTGGGGAGCCGAACACTGAAGCTTTCTTT. The genes are TRBV12-3 or TRBV12-4 and TRBJ1-1, with D uncertain. The CDR3 spans 13 residues. V was clipped by 5 bases and J by 1 base, with 8 bases between them.

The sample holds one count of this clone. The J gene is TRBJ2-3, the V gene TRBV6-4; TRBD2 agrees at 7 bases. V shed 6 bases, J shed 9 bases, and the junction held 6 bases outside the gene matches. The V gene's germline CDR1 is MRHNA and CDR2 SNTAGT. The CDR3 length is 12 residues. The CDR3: CASSQMGGTQYF. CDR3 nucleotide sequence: TGTGCCAGCAGCCAAATGGGGGGGACGCAGTATTTT.

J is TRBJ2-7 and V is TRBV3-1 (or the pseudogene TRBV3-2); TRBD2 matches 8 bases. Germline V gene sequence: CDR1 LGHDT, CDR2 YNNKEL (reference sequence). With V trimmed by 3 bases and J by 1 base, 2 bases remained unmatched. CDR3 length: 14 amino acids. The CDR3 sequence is CASSHGGGSYEQYF. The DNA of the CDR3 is TGTGCCAGCAGCCACGGCGGGGGGTCCTACGAGCAGTACTTC.

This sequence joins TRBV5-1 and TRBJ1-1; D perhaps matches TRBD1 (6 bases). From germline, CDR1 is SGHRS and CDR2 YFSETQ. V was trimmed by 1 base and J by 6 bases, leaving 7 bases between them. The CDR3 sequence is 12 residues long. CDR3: CASSLTGSEAFF. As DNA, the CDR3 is TGCGCCAGCAGCTTGACAGGGTCTGAAGCTTTCTTT.

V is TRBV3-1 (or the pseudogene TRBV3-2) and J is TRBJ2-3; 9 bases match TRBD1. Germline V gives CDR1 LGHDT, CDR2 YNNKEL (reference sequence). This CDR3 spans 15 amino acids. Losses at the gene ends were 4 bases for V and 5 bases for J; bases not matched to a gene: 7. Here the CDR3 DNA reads TGTGCCAGCAGCCCGGGACAGGGTCAAAGAGATACGCAGTATTTT. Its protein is CASSPGQGQRDTQYF.

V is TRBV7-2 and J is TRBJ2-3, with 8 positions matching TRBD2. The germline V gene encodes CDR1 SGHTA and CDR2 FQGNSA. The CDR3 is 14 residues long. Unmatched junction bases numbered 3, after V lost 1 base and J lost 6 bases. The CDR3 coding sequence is TGTGCCAGCAGCTTAGTTCGGGGGGGCGATACGCAGTATTTT. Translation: CASSLVRGGDTQYF.

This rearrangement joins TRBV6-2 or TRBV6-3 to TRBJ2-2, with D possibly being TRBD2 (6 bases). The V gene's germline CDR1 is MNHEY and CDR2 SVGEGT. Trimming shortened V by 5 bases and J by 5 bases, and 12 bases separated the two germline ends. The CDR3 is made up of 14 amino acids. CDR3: CASSPGLLTGELFF. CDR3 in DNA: TGTGCCAGCAGTCCCGGACTACTTACCGGGGAGCTGTTTTTT.